A single sample is the source of the 21 T cell receptor beta chains below, sequenced in a study of cytomegalovirus exposure and HLA in healthy donors (dated by TCRdb to the late 2010s). Library preparation used the immunoSEQ multiplex PCR assay. For the multiplex PCR, a mixture combining 60 forward primers for TCR Vbeta segments and 13 reverse primers for TCR Jbeta segments was used. In its TCRdb copy, this immuneACCESS table keeps in-frame sequences only and misses some clones. Where compared with another copy, unresolved V genes explain less than half of these, and the others have no known cause. The sample yields more than 80,000 clones; 65% to 85% were counted once. Approximately 14% of the sample is taken by the ten largest. Sequenced sample: PBMCs. Receptors were obtained from a woman in her 70s in good health and CMV-seropositive.

This clone appeared once. The sample carries other DNA sequences with the same CDR3. The CDR3 sequence is CASSPNRASGANVLTF. The CDR3 nucleotides read TGTGCCAGCTCCCCAAACAGGGCCTCTGGGGCCAACGTCCTGACTTTC. The genes are TRBV18 and TRBJ2-6; weak D call: TRBD1 (6 bases). Trimming stripped 6 bases from V and 0 bases from J, with 12 bases between. Germline V gives CDR1 KGHSH, CDR2 LQKENI. The CDR3 is 16 amino acids. The full variable domain, completed using reference TRBV18 and TRBJ2-6, is NAGVMQNPRHLVRRRGQEARLRCSPMKGHSHVYWYRQLPEEGLKFMVYLQKENIIDESGMPKERFSAEFPKEGPSILRIQQVVRGDSAAYFCASSPNRASGANVLTFGAGSRLTVL.

V gene TRBV7-9 combines with J gene TRBJ1-1; 9 bases line up with TRBD1. With V trimmed by 5 bases and J by 0 bases, 4 bases remained unmatched. Per germline, CDR1 SEHNR and CDR2 FQNEAQ (reference sequence). The CDR3 has 15 amino acids. CDR3 sequence (DNA): TGTGCCAGCAGCCCGGGACAGGGATTGAACACTGAAGCTTTCTTT. Amino acids: CASSPGQGLNTEAFF.

This clone was detected once. V is TRBV7-2 and J is TRBJ2-1, with TRBD2 matching over 8 bases. The V gene's germline CDR1 is SGHTA and CDR2 FQGNSA. This CDR3 region has 16 residues. V shed 4 bases and J 0 bases; nucleotides not matched to a gene: 5. The CDR3 DNA sequence: TGTGCCAGCAGCTCCAGCGGGGGCAGCTCCTACAATGAGCAGTTCTTC. It encodes CASSSSGGSSYNEQFF.

V gene TRBV5-1 combines with J gene TRBJ1-3; a possible D gene is TRBD1 (5 bases). The germline V and J ends were trimmed by 4 bases and 3 bases, with 17 bases remaining between them. The CDR3 spans 16 residues. Germline V gene data show CDR1 as SGHRS and CDR2 as YFSETQ. Here the CDR3 DNA reads TGCGCCAGCAGCAGAACAGGATTGCCTATTGGAAACACCATATATTTT. It encodes CASSRTGLPIGNTIYF.

This clone has just a few counts. The rearrangement joins TRBV19 to TRBJ2-2; TRBD1 matches at 10 bases. The CDR3 contains 16 residues. CDR1 LNHDA and CDR2 SQIVND come from the germline V gene (reference sequence). V was clipped by 6 bases and J by 6 bases; unmatched bases: 10. CDR3 residues: CASSRGQGVMAGELFF. As DNA, the CDR3 is TGTGCCAGTAGCCGTGGACAGGGGGTAATGGCCGGGGAGCTGTTTTTT.

V usage is TRBV18 and J usage is TRBJ2-2, with TRBD2 matching over 12 bases. The CDR3 is 20 amino acids. The germline V gene has CDR1 KGHSH and CDR2 LQKENI. J was trimmed by 0 bases and V by 3 bases; bases with no gene match: 11. The CDR3 loop is CASSPRVSTSGGTNTGELFF. DNA for the CDR3: TGTGCCAGCTCACCTCGTGTTTCGACTAGCGGGGGTACGAACACCGGGGAGCTGTTTTTT.

The chain recombines TRBV28 with TRBJ1-6, with 8 bases matching TRBD1. With 4 bases clipped from V and 7 bases from J, the junction kept 9 bases outside the gene matches. The CDR3 runs to 16 residues. From germline, CDR1 is MDHEN and CDR2 SYDVKM. The CDR3 region has the DNA TGTGCCAGCAGTTCCTTTACACAGGGGGGGAATTCACCCCTCCACTTT. Residues: CASSSFTQGGNSPLHF. Variable domain in full (rest from reference TRBV28 and TRBJ1-6): DVKVTQSSRYLVKRTGEKVFLECVQDMDHENMFWYRQDPGLGLRLIYFSYDVKMKEKGDIPEGYSVSREKKERFSLILESASTNQTSMYLCASSSFTQGGNSPLHFGNGTRLTVT.

This clone has a handful of counts. The rearrangement uses TRBV6-1 and TRBJ2-3; TRBD1 agrees at 9 bases. Per germline, CDR1 MNHNS and CDR2 SASEGT. Unmatched junction bases numbered 6, after V lost 10 bases and J lost 4 bases. CDR3 length: 13 residues. This CDR3 reads CATRQGVPDTQYF. In DNA, the CDR3 is TGTGCCACTAGACAGGGGGTTCCAGATACGCAGTATTTT.

The chain links TRBV7-3 to TRBJ2-3; 8 nucleotides agree with TRBD1. Germline V gives CDR1 SGHTA, CDR2 FQGTGA. The CDR3 is 15 residues long. V trimming: 6 bases; J trimming: 5 bases; junction bases outside the gene matches: 10. In DNA, the CDR3 is TGTGCCAGCAGTCAGGGGGGCAGGGGGCGAGATACGCAGTATTTT. Translating it yields CASSQGGRGRDTQYF.

The chain joins TRBV19 to TRBJ1-2; no clear D. V was pared by 7 bases and J by 4 bases, with 13 bases between. Germline CDR1 reads LNHDA; CDR2 reads SQIVND (reference sequence). The CDR3 is made up of 13 amino acids. CDR3 sequence (DNA): TGTGCCAGTAAGGAGCGGGCTTCCTATGGCTACACCTTC. Translated: CASKERASYGYTF. The full variable domain, rest sourced from reference TRBV19 and TRBJ1-2, is DGGITQSPKYLFRKEGQNVTLSCEQNLNHDAMYWYRQDPGQGLRLIYYSQIVNDFQKGDIAEGYSVSREKKESFPLTVTSAQKNPTAFYLCASKERASYGYTFGSGTRLTVV.

This clone has a handful of counts. V gene TRBV5-6 combines with J gene TRBJ2-1, with 15 positions matching TRBD2. The CDR3 runs 16 residues. J lost 4 bases, V lost 3 bases, and 2 bases had no gene match. CDR1 and CDR2 (germline): SGHDT, YYEEEE. CDR3 sequence: CASSYGTSGRYNEQFF. The CDR3 DNA reads TGTGCCAGCAGCTACGGGACTAGCGGGAGGTACAATGAGCAGTTCTTC.

V usage is TRBV4-2 and J usage is TRBJ1-1, with D unclear. This CDR3 is built from 13 residues. Trimming pared 4 bases from V and 0 bases from J, leaving 6 bases between. Germline V gene lookup returns CDR1 LGHNA and CDR2 YNFKEQ. In DNA form, the CDR3 reads TGTGCCAGCAGCCCTACCATGAACACTGAAGCTTTCTTT. This codes for CASSPTMNTEAFF.

The V and J genes are TRBV9 and TRBJ2-3, with TRBD2 as a possible D gene (6 bases). The CDR3 is 16 amino acids. Trimming shortened V by 0 bases and J by 2 bases, and 13 bases separated the two germline ends. Germline CDR1 SGDLS, CDR2 YYNGEE. CDR3 amino acids: CASSVGLGGATDTQYF. The CDR3, as DNA: TGTGCCAGCAGCGTAGGCCTGGGGGGAGCCACAGATACGCAGTATTTT.

The chain links TRBV5-1 to TRBJ2-1, with TRBD2 matching 10 bases. Per germline, CDR1 SGHRS and CDR2 YFSETQ. The CDR3 runs 15 residues. V shed 4 bases, J shed 6 bases, and the junction held 7 bases outside the gene matches. The CDR3 reads CASSERGGGGNEQFF. The CDR3 DNA reads TGCGCCAGCAGCGAGCGGGGGGGCGGCGGCAATGAGCAGTTCTTC.

V is TRBV5-1 and J is TRBJ1-6; D is uncertain. This CDR3 contains 15 residues. Germline V gene sequence: CDR1 SGHRS, CDR2 YFSETQ. The V end was cut by 4 bases, the J end by 0 bases, with 8 bases between. CDR3 sequence: CASSPSVSYNSPLHF. The DNA for the CDR3 is TGCGCCAGCAGCCCCTCCGTCTCCTATAATTCACCCCTCCACTTT.

The J gene is TRBJ1-2, the V gene TRBV11-2; D is unresolved. The CDR3 extends over 15 amino acids. CDR1 and CDR2 from the germline V gene are SGHAT and FQNNGV. The V end lost 0 bases, the J end lost 0 bases, and 8 bases lay between the germline ends. The CDR3 coding sequence is TGTGCCAGCAGCTTAGACGCGGGGTCTAACTATGGCTACACCTTC. Its protein is CASSLDAGSNYGYTF. The full variable domain, completed using reference TRBV11-2 and TRBJ1-2, is EAGVAQSPRYKIIEKRQSVAFWCNPISGHATLYWYQQILGQGPKLLIQFQNNGVVDDSQLPKDRFSAERLKGVDSTLKIQPAKLEDSAVYLCASSLDAGSNYGYTFGSGTRLTVV.

This chain connects TRBV10-3 to TRBJ1-2, with 8 bases aligning to TRBD1. CDR1 is ENHRY, CDR2 SYGVKD, per germline. Losses at the gene ends were 0 bases for V and 3 bases for J; bases not matched to a gene: 3. This CDR3 has 15 amino acids. The CDR3 DNA is TGTGCCATCAGTGAGTCCGGACAGGGTTACTATGGCTACACCTTC. Translated: CAISESGQGYYGYTF.

This chain connects TRBV7-8 to TRBJ1-2, with D unclear. The CDR3 is 12 residues long. V dropped 3 bases and J dropped 8 bases, with 10 bases sitting between them. Germline assignment: CDR1 SGHVS and CDR2 FQNEAQ. The CDR3 region is CASSLSAGGYTF. The DNA of the CDR3 is TGTGCCAGCAGCTTGAGTGCAGGAGGCTACACCTTC.

This clone has ten or more counts. This chain links TRBV5-4 with TRBJ2-1; the match to TRBD2 covers 8 bases. From germline, CDR1 is SGHNT and CDR2 YYREEE (reference sequence). Losses at the gene ends were 0 bases for V and 5 bases for J; bases not matched to a gene: 1. The CDR3 runs to 14 residues. The CDR3 DNA follows: TGTGCCAGCAGCTTGGGACTAGCGAACAATGAGCAGTTCTTC. Translating it yields CASSLGLANNEQFF.

This chain uses TRBV5-1 with TRBJ2-7; 8 bases are shared with TRBD2. In germline, CDR1 is SGHRS, CDR2 YFSETQ. The CDR3 has 14 amino acids. The J segment lost 5 bases and the V segment lost 4 bases, leaving 8 bases of the junction unmatched. The CDR3 DNA reads TGCGCCAGCAGCGGAAGAGCGGGGGACCACGAGCAGTACTTC. It translates to CASSGRAGDHEQYF.

This clone was observed a single time. V is TRBV7-9 and J is TRBJ1-5; 8 bases are shared with TRBD1. The V gene's germline CDR1 is SEHNR and CDR2 FQNEAQ (reference sequence). The V gene end was trimmed by 3 bases and the J gene end by 7 bases; junction bases not matched to a gene: 5. This CDR3 has 14 residues. The CDR3: CASSLDREGQPQHF. Written as DNA, the CDR3 is TGTGCCAGCAGCTTGGACAGGGAGGGGCAGCCCCAGCATTTT.